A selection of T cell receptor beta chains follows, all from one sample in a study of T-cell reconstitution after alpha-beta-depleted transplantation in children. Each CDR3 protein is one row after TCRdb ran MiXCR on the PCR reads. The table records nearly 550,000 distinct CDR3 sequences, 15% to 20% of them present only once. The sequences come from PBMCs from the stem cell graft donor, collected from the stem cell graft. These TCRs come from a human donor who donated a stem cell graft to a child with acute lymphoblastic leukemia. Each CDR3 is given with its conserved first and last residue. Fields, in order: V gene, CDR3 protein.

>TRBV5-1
CASGQTNTGELFF
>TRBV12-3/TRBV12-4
CASTSPGRIGELFF
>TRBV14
CASSQDNTGGDEQYF
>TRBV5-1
CASSPGWTGRENEQYF
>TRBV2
CASSAFVGLAGITTDTQYF
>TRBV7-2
CASSPTSGIYNEQFF
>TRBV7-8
CASSLAVQGLAKNSQYF
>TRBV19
CASSIVLGQWFSEQYF
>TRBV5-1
CASSFASPGLAGGGELFF
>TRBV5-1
CASREDSYQPQHF
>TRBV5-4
CASSFGQPIPNYGYTF
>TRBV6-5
CASSYGEGYTEAFF
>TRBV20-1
CCARALPGTSEYNEQFF
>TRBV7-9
CASSQQSGVSEAFF
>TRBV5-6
CASSLRAYYGYTF
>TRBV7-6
CASSLMTGPQETQYF